The rows below give T cell receptor beta chains drawn from one sample of a study of OX40 agonist ivuxolimab in advanced cancers. Clones were sequenced by immunoSEQ multiplex PCR, and TCRdb holds only the in-frame ones, with some missing. This sample has 41,000 or so clones, with around four fifths found just once. This material consisted of CD4+ or CD8+ T cells sorted from blood, taken in a trial of the OX40 agonist ivuxolimab. The receptors come from an adult with an advanced solid tumor such as melanoma, head and neck, liver or kidney cancer. The CDR3 runs from the conserved cysteine through the conserved F or W. The order of the fields is clone size, J gene, V gene, CDR3 protein. Not all rows give a size; the values are once, few, many and, for expanded clones, a class.

abundance: -
j_gene: TRBJ1-2
v_gene: TRBV7-9
CDR3aa: CASKSAKRYTF

abundance: -
j_gene: TRBJ2-3
v_gene: TRBV7-8
CDR3aa: CASSLGGIMDTQYF

abundance: -
j_gene: TRBJ1-1
v_gene: TRBV7-9
CDR3aa: CASSLGAAGMNTEAFF

abundance: -
j_gene: TRBJ1-3
v_gene: TRBV6-6
CDR3aa: CASSPSFSSGNTIYF

abundance: -
j_gene: TRBJ2-3
v_gene: TRBV5-1
CDR3aa: CASSLEAEGTDTQYF

abundance: -
j_gene: TRBJ2-6
v_gene: TRBV10-3
CDR3aa: CAISESIGNTGANVLTF

abundance: -
j_gene: TRBJ2-4
v_gene: TRBV7-9
CDR3aa: CASSLGVGQGKNIQYF

abundance: -
j_gene: TRBJ2-5
v_gene: TRBV10-3
CDR3aa: CAIRGPRGQGYQETQYF

abundance: -
j_gene: TRBJ2-3
v_gene: TRBV7-3
CDR3aa: CASTPGGPRGDTQYF

abundance: -
j_gene: TRBJ2-5
v_gene: TRBV18
CDR3aa: CASSRLEETQYF

abundance: -
j_gene: TRBJ2-7
v_gene: TRBV5-1
CDR3aa: CASSFVAGSGYEQYF

abundance: -
j_gene: TRBJ1-4
v_gene: TRBV7-6
CDR3aa: CASSAGWGTIGEKLFF

abundance: -
j_gene: TRBJ1-6
v_gene: TRBV11-1
CDR3aa: CASSRNDSPLHF

abundance: once
j_gene: TRBJ2-7
v_gene: TRBV19
CDR3aa: CASTKAASVPYEQYF

abundance: -
j_gene: -
v_gene: TRBV27
CDR3aa: CASSLSPRGLYPSYEQYF

abundance: once
j_gene: TRBJ1-2
v_gene: TRBV7-5
CDR3aa: CASSSPPDIYGYTF

abundance: -
j_gene: TRBJ2-7
v_gene: TRBV6-4
CDR3aa: CASRGRTSGRESYEQYF

abundance: -
j_gene: TRBJ2-7
v_gene: TRBV10-1
CDR3aa: CASSEVVGGEQYF

abundance: -
j_gene: TRBJ2-7
v_gene: TRBV27
CDR3aa: CASRWREGPYEQYF

abundance: -
j_gene: TRBJ1-1
v_gene: TRBV7-2
CDR3aa: CASSRRGADTEAFF

abundance: -
j_gene: TRBJ1-2
v_gene: TRBV28
CDR3aa: CASLNDRDRVVANYGYTF

abundance: -
j_gene: TRBJ2-7
v_gene: TRBV11-3
CDR3aa: CASSLELGIGSPYEQYF

abundance: -
j_gene: TRBJ2-1
v_gene: TRBV11-3
CDR3aa: CASSVGLVFYNEQFF

abundance: once
j_gene: TRBJ2-2
v_gene: TRBV9
CDR3aa: CASSVGGANTGELFF

abundance: -
j_gene: TRBJ2-1
v_gene: TRBV6-1
CDR3aa: CASSSGRIYNEQFF

abundance: -
j_gene: TRBJ2-2
v_gene: TRBV5-1
CDR3aa: CASSSELRDTGELFF

abundance: -
j_gene: TRBJ2-1
v_gene: TRBV7-9
CDR3aa: CASSAFRGPYNEQFF

abundance: -
j_gene: TRBJ1-2
v_gene: TRBV11-3
CDR3aa: CASSPRSQGDGYTF

abundance: once
j_gene: TRBJ2-2
v_gene: TRBV11-3
CDR3aa: CASSLEAAGELFF

abundance: -
j_gene: TRBJ2-3
v_gene: TRBV9
CDR3aa: CASSVPGFGDTQYF

abundance: -
j_gene: TRBJ2-1
v_gene: TRBV27
CDR3aa: CASTQATSGRGEQFF

abundance: -
j_gene: TRBJ2-7
v_gene: TRBV28
CDR3aa: CASSSLGSGSRYEQYF

abundance: -
j_gene: TRBJ1-1
v_gene: TRBV30
CDR3aa: CAWMTGQGEAFF

abundance: -
j_gene: TRBJ1-2
v_gene: TRBV18
CDR3aa: CASSPQGASGYTF

abundance: -
j_gene: TRBJ2-6
v_gene: TRBV9
CDR3aa: CASSATGVKDRRSSGANVLTF

abundance: -
j_gene: TRBJ2-1
v_gene: TRBV19
CDR3aa: CASRGWGNEQFF

abundance: -
j_gene: TRBJ2-3
v_gene: TRBV21-1
CDR3aa: CASSKERRECTDTQYF

abundance: -
j_gene: TRBJ1-1
v_gene: TRBV7-9
CDR3aa: CASSLGGGAEAFF

abundance: -
j_gene: TRBJ2-7
v_gene: TRBV6-5
CDR3aa: CASSGRTSGDLEQYF

abundance: -
j_gene: TRBJ2-2
v_gene: TRBV27
CDR3aa: CASSLRSFNTGELFF

abundance: -
j_gene: TRBJ2-2
v_gene: TRBV4-1
CDR3aa: CASSLEEGSGELFF

abundance: -
j_gene: TRBJ1-1
v_gene: TRBV14
CDR3aa: CASSQDWSGLNTEAFF